A single sample is the source of the 15 T cell receptor beta chains below, sequenced in a study of cytomegalovirus exposure and HLA in healthy donors. A multiplex PCR was run with 60 Vbeta primers and 13 Jbeta primers. The data were produced by immunoSEQ multiplex PCR, yet TCRdb's version contains in-frame clones alone and is incomplete. The sample has around 200,000 clones, about 80% seen once. Sequencing input: PBMCs. These receptor sequences come from a boy under 18 in good health and CMV-seronegative.

This clone came up once. V usage is TRBV29-1 and J usage is TRBJ1-5; unclear D gene. CDR1 and CDR2 from the germline V gene are SQVTM and ANQGSEA. Trimming removed 6 bases from V and 5 bases from J, with 11 bases in between. This CDR3 is 12 amino acids long. The CDR3 bases are TGCAGCGTGGTCCTCGGGGATCAGCCCCAGCATTTT. Translated: CSVVLGDQPQHF.

A word on this clone: One end of the junction does not line up with germline, which may come from a read error. The rearrangement joins TRBV10-3 to TRBJ2-2, with D tentatively TRBD2 (6 bases). This CDR3 region has 13 residues. The germline gives CDR1 ENHRY, CDR2 SYGVKD. In nucleotides, the CDR3 is TGTGCCATCAGCGGGGACTTCAGCCGGGAGCTGCTTTTT. Translated, it gives CAISGDFSRELLF.

This chain uses TRBV25-1 with TRBJ1-2, with 7 bases lining up with TRBD1. This CDR3 has 15 residues. Unmatched junction bases numbered 11, after V lost 4 bases and J lost 6 bases. The V gene's germline CDR1 is MGHDK and CDR2 SYGVNS. The CDR3 here is CASSGGTAALHGYTF. CDR3 in DNA: TGTGCCAGCAGTGGAGGGACAGCGGCCTTACATGGCTACACCTTC.

The table lists this clone with a few counts. This chain links TRBV5-4 with TRBJ2-2; D is undetermined. With 0 bases removed from V and 8 bases from J, the gap between germline ends came to 5 bases. Looked up from germline, CDR1 is SGHNT and CDR2 is YYREEE (reference sequence). The CDR3 contains 12 residues. The CDR3 is CASSLGRGELFF. CDR3 sequence (DNA): TGTGCCAGCAGCTTGGGTCGGGGGGAGCTGTTTTTT.

The V call is TRBV6-5, the J call TRBJ1-1, with D tentatively TRBD1 (6 bases). The length of the CDR3 is 15 residues. The germline gives CDR1 MNHEY, CDR2 SVGAGI. V lost 0 bases and J 6 bases, leaving 14 bases between the germline ends. CDR3 region: CASSYSGGLGAEAFF. CDR3 sequence (DNA): TGTGCCAGCAGTTACTCGGGGGGGCTGGGAGCTGAAGCTTTCTTT.

The chain employs TRBV5-4 and TRBJ2-3; tentative D call: TRBD1 (5 bases). Trimming took off 2 bases at V and 2 bases at J, with 18 bases between the two ends. CDR1 SGHNT and CDR2 YYREEE come from the germline V gene (reference sequence). The CDR3 length is 17 residues. The CDR3 sequence is CASSFSPRVRNTDTQYF. Here the CDR3 DNA reads TGTGCCAGCAGCTTTTCTCCCAGGGTGAGAAACACAGATACGCAGTATTTT.

V usage is TRBV6-5 and J usage is TRBJ2-7; 10 bases match TRBD2. Trimming removed 2 bases from V and 6 bases from J; junction bases left unmatched: 7. Germline-derived CDR1 and CDR2 are MNHEY and SVGAGI. This CDR3 region has 15 residues. DNA of the CDR3: TGTGCCAGCAGTTACGCCCTAGCGGGAGCATCCGAGCAGTACTTC. Amino acid sequence: CASSYALAGASEQYF.

The chain employs TRBV5-4 and TRBJ2-7; TRBD1 is a possible D gene (6 bases). Germline V gives CDR1 SGHNT, CDR2 YYREEE (reference sequence). The V gene lost 2 bases and the J gene lost 2 bases, with 11 bases spanning the gap. The CDR3 totals 14 residues. As DNA, the CDR3 is TGTGCCAGCAGCTTACAGGGCCCTACCTACGAGCAGTACTTC. It is translated as CASSLQGPTYEQYF.

This clone is a singleton in its sample. V and J are TRBV11-3 and TRBJ2-2; tentatively, D is TRBD2 (5 bases). This CDR3 comprises 15 residues. V was trimmed by 5 bases and J by 6 bases, leaving 16 bases between them. Germline V gene sequence: CDR1 SGHNT, CDR2 YENEEA. The CDR3 protein is CASSPGVARAGELFF. CDR3 sequence (DNA): TGTGCCAGCAGCCCCGGGGTAGCGAGGGCCGGGGAGCTGTTTTTT.

The CDR3 here is CASSLAQGYEQYF. The CDR3 nucleotides read TGTGCCAGCAGCTTAGCACAGGGCTACGAGCAGTACTTC. The chain uses TRBV7-6 and TRBJ2-7, with D possibly being TRBD1 (6 bases). V gave up 0 bases and J gave up 3 bases, with 6 bases separating them. Germline V gene data show CDR1 as SGHVS and CDR2 as FNYEAQ. This CDR3 has 13 amino acids.

Written as DNA, the CDR3 is TGTGCCAGCAGACGGGAGATGCAGGGTGCCGAGCAGTACTTC. This gives the protein CASRREMQGAEQYF. This chain links TRBV5-6 with TRBJ2-7; D is perhaps TRBD2 (6 bases). The CDR3 loop spans 14 amino acids. Trimming stripped 5 bases from V and 6 bases from J, with 18 bases between. Germline CDR1 SGHDT, CDR2 YYEEEE. The entire variable domain, with the rest obtained from reference TRBV5-6 and TRBJ2-7, is as follows: DAGVTQSPTHLIKTRGQQVTLRCSPKSGHDTVSWYQQALGQGPQFIFQYYEEEERQRGNFPDRFSGHQFPNYSSELNVNALLLGDSALYLCASRREMQGAEQYFGPGTRLTVT.

The chain has TRBV9 and TRBJ2-1; 9 positions match TRBD1. Germline trimming cut 0 bases from V and 2 bases from J; bases unmatched to any gene: 9. This CDR3 has 18 amino acids. CDR1 and CDR2 (germline): SGDLS, YYNGEE. Here the CDR3 DNA reads TGTGCCAGCAGCGTAGGTGCGGGACAGGGAGGCCCCTACAATGAGCAGTTCTTC. Translation: CASSVGAGQGGPYNEQFF.

V usage is TRBV7-9 and J usage is TRBJ1-2; TRBD1 matches at 9 bases. The CDR3 is 15 amino acids. V shed 5 bases and J 1 base; nucleotides not matched to a gene: 5. CDR1 and CDR2 from the germline V gene are SEHNR and FQNEAQ (reference sequence). The CDR3 is CASSPPGQGNYGYTF. The CDR3 DNA sequence: TGTGCCAGCAGCCCACCGGGACAGGGTAACTATGGCTACACCTTC. The variable domain in full, with the rest retrieved from reference TRBV7-9 and TRBJ1-2, is DTGVSQNPRHKITKRGQNVTFRCDPISEHNRLYWYRQTLGQGPEFLTYFQNEAQLEKSRLLSDRFSAERPKGSFSTLEIQRTEQGDSAMYLCASSPPGQGNYGYTFGSGTRLTVV.

As to this clone: The limits of the CDR3 on the DNA are not certain, so only TCRdb's listed CDR3 is given. The rearrangement joins TRBV19 to TRBJ2-1; TRBD2, as called in the table, went unchecked against the DNA. The CDR3 length equals 15 residues, ends included. CDR1 and CDR2 (germline): LNHDA, SQIVND (reference sequence). The chain's CDR3 is CASTSDGSSYNEQFF.

The chain recombines TRBV5-4 with TRBJ2-1; tentative D call: TRBD1 (5 bases). Germline V gives CDR1 SGHNT, CDR2 YYREEE (reference sequence). CDR3 length: 15 amino acids. Trimming left V 1 base short and J 4 bases short, with 12 bases between. DNA of the CDR3: TGTGCCAGCAGCTTGTATATGGGGCCATACAATGAGCAGTTCTTC. Translated: CASSLYMGPYNEQFF.